This T cell receptor beta chain comes out of a study of blood T cell repertoires in COVID-19. Study-wide context: Specimens from acute and convalescent COVID-19 originated in the United States, Italy and Spain. Nucleic acid was either cDNA or gDNA, and it came from T cells, B-cell-depleted T cells, or PBMCs.

The CDR3 consists of 12 residues. Trimming removed 6 bases from V and 8 bases from J, with 10 bases in between. CDR1 is SEHNR, CDR2 FQNEAQ, per germline (reference sequence). The method was immunoSEQ multiplex PCR; TCRdb's version includes in-frame clones alone and lacks a portion of them. Among some 100,000 clones, 75% to 90% were seen once, and the ten largest hold around an eighth. Material for sequencing was peripheral blood. This clonotype was sampled from a human donor in a cohort sampled during active COVID-19. The chain joins TRBV7-9 to TRBJ1-4; D not resolved. CDR3 sequence reads: CASSSRYEKLFF. The CDR3 DNA is TGTGCCAGCAGTTCTCGGTACGAAAAACTGTTTTTT.